Presented here are 18 T cell receptor beta chains from one specimen sequenced in a study of T cells in Graves' hyperthyroidism and ophthalmopathy. From RNA transcripts, TCR beta CDR3 regions were amplified. An initial round of RT-PCR targeting the TCR CDR3 relied on the HTBI primer set. TCRdb passed the multiplex PCR reads through MiXCR, listing each CDR3 protein once. The table shows roughly 170,000 distinct CDR3 sequences, with 15% to 20% occurring only once. What was sequenced was blood. The receptors come from a woman aged 50 to 60 with Graves' hyperthyroidism.

This clonotype has ten or more counts. This sequence joins TRBV27 and TRBJ2-7; 7 bases are a match to TRBD2. This CDR3 is 13 amino acids long. Germline loops: CDR1 MNHEY, CDR2 SMNVEV (reference sequence). The V and J ends lost 6 bases and 4 bases, in that order; junction bases with no gene match: 6. CDR3 in DNA: TGTGCCAGCAGCTTAGCCGGGGGGTACGAGCAGTACTTC. Its protein product is CASSLAGGYEQYF.

The table lists this clonotype with many counts. The chain combines TRBV7-9 with TRBJ1-1; D is ambiguous. CDR3 length: 14 amino acids. Germline-derived CDR1 and CDR2 are SEHNR and FQNEAQ (reference sequence). V gave up 7 bases and J gave up 6 bases, with 18 bases separating them. CDR3 amino acids: CASTTELVIAEAFF. The CDR3, as DNA: TGTGCCAGCACTACAGAATTGGTGATCGCTGAAGCTTTCTTT.

About this clonotype: It may be a read error: a sequence one base away is much more abundant. This chain links TRBV19 with TRBJ1-1; a possible D gene is TRBD1 (6 bases). The CDR3 has 15 residues. CDR1 is LNHDA and CDR2 is SQIVND in the germline V gene (reference sequence). Between the trimmed V and J ends, which lost 2 bases and 4 bases, there was a span of 14 bases. The CDR3 here is CASSIPGATSTEAFF. CDR3 sequence (DNA): TGTGCCAGTAGTATACCAGGGGCTACGAGCACTGAAGCTTTCTTT.

This clonotype was counted between two and nine times. The chain links TRBV9 to TRBJ2-1, with D possibly TRBD2 on 7 matching bases. This CDR3 comprises 16 residues. Trimming stripped 4 bases from V and 10 bases from J, with 24 bases between. Germline V gene data show CDR1 as SGDLS and CDR2 as YYNGEE. CDR3 protein: CASSSHGRGGAEEQFF. The DNA for the CDR3 is TGTGCCAGCAGCTCCCACGGGCGTGGGGGGGCTGAGGAGCAGTTCTTC.

This clonotype was found a few times. The V gene is TRBV5-1, the J gene TRBJ1-1; possible D gene TRBD1, 6 bases. CDR1 is SGHRS, CDR2 YFSETQ, per germline. The CDR3 runs to 14 residues. V was clipped by 2 bases and J by 11 bases, with 19 bases between them. CDR3: CASSFYGGGVNAFF. DNA of the CDR3: TGCGCCAGCAGCTTCTATGGGGGCGGGGTAAACGCTTTCTTT.

This clonotype has ten or more counts. The gene calls are TRBV10-3 and TRBJ1-3; perhaps TRBD1 as D (6 bases). Trimming left V 8 bases short and J 4 bases short, with 21 bases between. This CDR3 has 16 residues. Germline CDR1 and CDR2: ENHRY and SYGVKD. CDR3 sequence reads: CAISPRQEVRGNTIYF. The CDR3 DNA is TGTGCCATCTCCCCCCGACAGGAGGTGAGAGGAAACACCATATATTTT.

This clonotype was found many times. The chain has TRBV9 and TRBJ1-2; a possible D gene is TRBD1 (6 bases). This CDR3 is 15 amino acids long. The V end was cut by 1 base, the J end by 3 bases, with 13 bases between. The germline V gene has CDR1 SGDLS and CDR2 YYNGEE. CDR3 bases: TGTGCCAGCAGCGTAACCCCGGACAGCGACTATGGCTACACCTTC. Translating it yields CASSVTPDSDYGYTF. Supplemented by reference TRBV9 and TRBJ1-2, the full variable domain reads DSGVTQTPKHLITATGQRVTLRCSPRSGDLSVYWYQQSLDQGLQFLIQYYNGEERAKGNILERFSAQQFPDLHSELNLSSLELGDSALYFCASSVTPDSDYGYTFGSGTRLTVV.

This clonotype was recorded many times. It is unclear where the CDR3 begins or ends on the DNA, so no DNA is shown, and the CDR3 is as TCRdb lists it. CDR3 amino acids: CSARDLRAGELFF. The chain uses TRBV20-1 and TRBJ2-2. The CDR3 adds up to 13 amino acids, both ends counted. CDR1 is DFQATT, CDR2 SNEGSKA, per germline (reference sequence).

This clonotype was seen ten or more times. The V call is TRBV12-3 or TRBV12-4, the J call TRBJ1-3; 12 nucleotides line up with TRBD1. Germline trimming cut 3 bases from V and 7 bases from J; bases unmatched to any gene: 7. The CDR3 has 16 residues. The CDR3 protein is CASSFSGTGGMNTIYF. CDR3 DNA sequence: TGTGCCAGCAGTTTCTCCGGGACAGGGGGCATGAACACCATATATTTT.

There are many counts of this clonotype. V and J are TRBV14 and TRBJ2-1, with 14 bases fitting TRBD2. There are 16 residues in the CDR3. The germline V gene encodes CDR1 SGHDN and CDR2 FVKESK. Trimming at V came to 4 bases and at J to 7 bases, leaving 6 bases not matched to a gene. The CDR3 sequence: CASSLGTSGGQNEQFF. CDR3 bases: TGTGCCAGCAGCCTAGGGACTAGCGGGGGTCAAAATGAGCAGTTCTTC.

As regards this clonotype: The germline gene is not matched at one end of the junction; a read error may be the cause. The chain joins TRBV2 to TRBJ2-5; 8 positions agree with TRBD1. Germline loops: CDR1 SNHLY, CDR2 FYNNEI. The CDR3 is 16 residues long. The CDR3 bases are TGTGCCAGCAGTGAATCCCGGACAGGGCGCCAAGTGACCCAGTACTTC. This encodes CASSESRTGRQVTQYF. The full variable domain, rest sourced from reference TRBV2 and TRBJ2-5, is EPEVTQTPSHQVTQMGQEVILRCVPISNHLYFYWYRQILGQKVEFLVSFYNNEISEKSEIFDDQFSVERPDGSNFTLKIRSTKLEDSAMYFCASSESRTGRQVTQYFGPGTRLLVL.

This clonotype appeared many times. The CDR3 protein is CASSLGPGQGNQPQHF. DNA for the CDR3: TGTGCCAGCAGCTTGGGGCCGGGACAGGGGAATCAGCCCCAGCATTTT. The gene calls are TRBV7-6 and TRBJ1-5; the match to TRBD1 covers 10 bases. The CDR3 covers 16 residues. In germline, CDR1 is SGHVS, CDR2 FNYEAQ. The V and J ends lost 3 bases and 4 bases, in that order; junction bases with no gene match: 6.

This clonotype has a count of ten or more. The chain uses TRBV10-1 and TRBJ1-1; D call uncertain. The CDR3 contains 18 residues. Trimming pared 6 bases from V and 3 bases from J, leaving 26 bases between. The germline gives CDR1 WNHNN, CDR2 SYGVQD (reference sequence). The CDR3 DNA reads TGCGCCAGCAGCTCTTCGGCTGGGAAGAAAGGATCGGACACTGAAGCTTTCTTT. This gives the protein CASSSSAGKKGSDTEAFF.

This clonotype was seen repeatedly, ten times or more. This chain links TRBV6-2 or TRBV6-3 with TRBJ2-7; D gene unclear. V lost 6 bases and J 0 bases, leaving 12 bases between the germline ends. Germline V CDR1 and CDR2: MNHEY, SVGEGT. The CDR3 sequence is 14 residues long. The CDR3 loop is CASRIYWDSYEQYF. The DNA for the CDR3 is TGTGCCAGCAGAATTTACTGGGACTCCTACGAGCAGTACTTC.

The chain recombines TRBV4-1 with TRBJ2-3; 9 positions match TRBD2. V lost 1 base to trimming and J lost 0 bases; unmatched junction nucleotides: 5. Germline loops: CDR1 MGHRA, CDR2 YSYEKL. The CDR3 sequence is 17 residues long. The CDR3 nucleotides read TGCGCCAGCAGCCAAGGTAGAGCGGGGGGTAGCACAGATACGCAGTATTTT. Protein product: CASSQGRAGGSTDTQYF.

This clonotype was seen repeatedly, ten times or more. This rearrangement joins TRBV12-3 or TRBV12-4 to TRBJ1-1; TRBD1 matches at 7 bases. With V trimmed by 6 bases and J by 5 bases, 9 bases remained unmatched. This CDR3 contains 14 residues. The chain's CDR3 is CASSTGQVKTEAFF. DNA for the CDR3: TGTGCCAGCAGCACAGGACAGGTAAAAACTGAAGCTTTCTTT.

This clonotype was observed at least ten times. This chain uses TRBV27 with TRBJ1-1; D may be TRBD1 (6 bases). Trimming pared 8 bases from V and 0 bases from J, leaving 10 bases between. The CDR3 sequence is 13 residues long. Germline V gene data show CDR1 as MNHEY and CDR2 as SMNVEV (reference sequence). The CDR3: CASVGQLNTEAFF. The CDR3 bases are TGTGCCAGCGTAGGACAGTTGAACACTGAAGCTTTCTTT.

This clonotype was seen many times. The chain recombines TRBV12-3 or TRBV12-4 with TRBJ2-7, with 7 bases aligning to TRBD1. V was pared by 7 bases and J by 5 bases, with 11 bases of the junction left unmatched. The CDR3 runs to 14 residues. CDR3 nucleotide sequence: TGTGCCAGCACCAACCGGCCAGGGGGTAACGAGCAGTACTTC. Translated, it gives CASTNRPGGNEQYF.